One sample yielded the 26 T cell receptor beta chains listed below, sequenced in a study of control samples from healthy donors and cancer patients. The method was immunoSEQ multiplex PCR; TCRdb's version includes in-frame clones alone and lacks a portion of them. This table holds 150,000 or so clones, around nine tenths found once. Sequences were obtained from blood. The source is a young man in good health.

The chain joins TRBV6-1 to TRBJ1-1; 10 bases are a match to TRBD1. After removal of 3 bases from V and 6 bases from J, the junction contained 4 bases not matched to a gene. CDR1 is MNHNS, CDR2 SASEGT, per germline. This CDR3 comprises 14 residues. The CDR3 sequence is CASSDLGQGAEAFF. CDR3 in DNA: TGTGCCAGCAGTGACCTAGGACAGGGGGCTGAAGCTTTCTTT.

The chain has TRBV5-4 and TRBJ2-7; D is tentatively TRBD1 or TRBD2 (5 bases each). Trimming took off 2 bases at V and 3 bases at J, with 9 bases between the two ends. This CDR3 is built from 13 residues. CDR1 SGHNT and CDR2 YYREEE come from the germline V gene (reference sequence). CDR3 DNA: TGTGCCAGCAGCTTTGGGGGTAACTACGAGCAGTACTTC. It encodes CASSFGGNYEQYF.

The CDR3 DNA sequence: TGTGCCAGCAGCCAAGAACGAGCCGGGACAGGGTCTGAAAAACTGTTTTTT. This translates into CASSQERAGTGSEKLFF. This chain links TRBV4-2 with TRBJ1-4, with TRBD1 matching over 9 bases. The CDR3 spans 17 residues. The V gene end was trimmed by 0 bases and the J gene end by 7 bases; junction bases not matched to a gene: 9. In germline, CDR1 is LGHNA, CDR2 YNFKEQ.

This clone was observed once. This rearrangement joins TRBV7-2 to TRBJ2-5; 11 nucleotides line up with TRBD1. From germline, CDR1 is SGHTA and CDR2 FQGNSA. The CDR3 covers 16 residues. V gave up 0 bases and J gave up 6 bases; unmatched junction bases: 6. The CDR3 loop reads CASSLAGTGGLQTQYF. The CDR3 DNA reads TGTGCCAGCAGCTTAGCCGGGACAGGGGGACTTCAGACCCAGTACTTC. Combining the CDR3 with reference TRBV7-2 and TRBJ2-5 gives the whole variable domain GAGVSQSPSNKVTEKGKDVELRCDPISGHTALYWYRQSLGQGLEFLIYFQGNSAPDKSGLPSDRFSAERTGGSVSTLTIQRTQQEDSAVYLCASSLAGTGGLQTQYFGPGTRLLVL.

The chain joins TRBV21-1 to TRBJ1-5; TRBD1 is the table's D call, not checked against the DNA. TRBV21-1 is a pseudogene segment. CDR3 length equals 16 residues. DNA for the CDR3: TGTGCCAGCAGCACTCTACAGGGCAGGCGAGATCAGCCCCAGCATTTT. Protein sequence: CASSTLQGRRDQPQHF.

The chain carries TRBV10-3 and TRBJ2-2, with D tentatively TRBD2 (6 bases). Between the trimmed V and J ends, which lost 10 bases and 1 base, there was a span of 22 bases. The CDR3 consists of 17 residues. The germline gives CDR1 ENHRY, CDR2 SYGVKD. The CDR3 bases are TGTGCCACCTCACGACGATCAGTAGCGGAGAACACCGGGGAGCTGTTTTTT. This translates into CATSRRSVAENTGELFF.

CDR3 sequence reads: CASSVGGQNYGYTF. The CDR3 coding sequence is TGTGCCAGCAGCGTAGGAGGACAGAACTATGGCTACACCTTC. The V call is TRBV9, the J call TRBJ1-2, with D possibly being TRBD1 (6 bases). The CDR3 length is 14 residues. Trimming removed 0 bases from V and 2 bases from J, with 8 bases in between. CDR1 SGDLS and CDR2 YYNGEE come from the germline V gene.

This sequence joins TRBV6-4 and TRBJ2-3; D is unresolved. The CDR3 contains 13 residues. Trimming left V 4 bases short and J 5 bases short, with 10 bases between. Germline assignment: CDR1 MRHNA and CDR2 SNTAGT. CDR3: CASSARPGDTQYF. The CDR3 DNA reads TGTGCCAGCAGTGCCCGTCCGGGAGATACGCAGTATTTT.

The chain's CDR3 is CASSTSGFNTGELFF. CDR3 nucleotides: TGTGCCAGCAGCACTAGCGGCTTCAACACCGGGGAGCTGTTTTTT. This chain joins TRBV9 and TRBJ2-2; the match to TRBD2 covers 8 bases. Germline CDR1 is SGDLS and CDR2 is YYNGEE. The J segment lost 2 bases and the V segment lost 4 bases, leaving 4 bases of the junction unmatched. This CDR3 has 15 residues.

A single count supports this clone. For the CDR3, the DNA is TGTGCCAGCAGCGGCGGCGGGGGCGGGACTGAGCAGTTCTTC. The encoded protein is CASSGGGGGTEQFF. The V and J genes are TRBV9 and TRBJ2-1; D is perhaps TRBD2 (7 bases). The CDR3 runs 14 residues. Between the trimmed V and J ends, which lost 3 bases and 9 bases, there was a span of 16 bases. The germline V gene has CDR1 SGDLS and CDR2 YYNGEE.

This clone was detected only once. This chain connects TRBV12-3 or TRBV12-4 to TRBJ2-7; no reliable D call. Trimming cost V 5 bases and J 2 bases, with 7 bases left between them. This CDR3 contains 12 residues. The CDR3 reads CASSPAPYEQYF. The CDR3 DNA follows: TGTGCCAGCAGTCCCGCCCCCTACGAGCAGTACTTC.

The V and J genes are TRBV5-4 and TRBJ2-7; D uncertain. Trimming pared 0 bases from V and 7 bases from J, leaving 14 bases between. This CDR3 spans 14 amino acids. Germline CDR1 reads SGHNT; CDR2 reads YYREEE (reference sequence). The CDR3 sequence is CASSLDRSTLEQYF. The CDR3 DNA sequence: TGTGCCAGCAGCTTGGACCGTAGCACTTTGGAGCAGTACTTC. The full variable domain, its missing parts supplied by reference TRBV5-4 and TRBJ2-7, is ETGVTQSPTHLIKTRGQQVTLRCSSQSGHNTVSWYQQALGQGPQFIFQYYREEENGRGNFPPRFSGLQFPNYSSELNVNALELDDSALYLCASSLDRSTLEQYFGPGTRLTVT.

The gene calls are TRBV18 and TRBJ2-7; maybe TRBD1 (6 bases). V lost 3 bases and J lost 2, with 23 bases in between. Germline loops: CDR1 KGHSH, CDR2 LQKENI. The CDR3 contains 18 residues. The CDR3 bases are TGTGCCAGCTCACCCATCCCCAAGACAGGCTGGGGGCCCTACGAGCAGTACTTC. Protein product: CASSPIPKTGWGPYEQYF.

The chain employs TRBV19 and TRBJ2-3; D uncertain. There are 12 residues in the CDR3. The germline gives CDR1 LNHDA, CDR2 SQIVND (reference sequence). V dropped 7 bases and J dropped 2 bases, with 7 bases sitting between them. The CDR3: CASTQNTDTQYF. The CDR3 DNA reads TGTGCCAGTACTCAAAACACAGATACGCAGTATTTT.

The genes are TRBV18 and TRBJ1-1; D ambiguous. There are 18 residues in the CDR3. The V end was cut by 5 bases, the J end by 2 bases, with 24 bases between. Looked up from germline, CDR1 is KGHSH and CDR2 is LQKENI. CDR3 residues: CASSADAGPGLGNTEAFF. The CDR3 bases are TGTGCCAGCTCAGCCGATGCCGGGCCGGGATTGGGAAACACTGAAGCTTTCTTT.

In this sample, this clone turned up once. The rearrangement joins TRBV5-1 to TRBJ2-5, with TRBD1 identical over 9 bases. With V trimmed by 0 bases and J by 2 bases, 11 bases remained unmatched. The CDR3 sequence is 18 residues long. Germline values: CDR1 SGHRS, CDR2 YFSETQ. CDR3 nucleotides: TGCGCCAGCAGCTTGGCCTGGTATTCGGACAGGGGTCAAGAGACCCAGTACTTC. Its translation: CASSLAWYSDRGQETQYF.

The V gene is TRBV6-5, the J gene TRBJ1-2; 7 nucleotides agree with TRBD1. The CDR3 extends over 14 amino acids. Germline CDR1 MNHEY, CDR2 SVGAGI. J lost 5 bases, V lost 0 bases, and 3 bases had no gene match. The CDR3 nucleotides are TGTGCCAGCAGTTACTCGGTGACAGGGTATGGCTACACCTTC. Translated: CASSYSVTGYGYTF.

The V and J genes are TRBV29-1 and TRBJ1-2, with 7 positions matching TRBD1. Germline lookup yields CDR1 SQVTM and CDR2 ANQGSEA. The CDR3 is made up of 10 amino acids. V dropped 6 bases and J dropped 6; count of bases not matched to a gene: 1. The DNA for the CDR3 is TGCAGCGTCGACAGGGATGGCTACACCTTC. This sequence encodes CSVDRDGYTF.

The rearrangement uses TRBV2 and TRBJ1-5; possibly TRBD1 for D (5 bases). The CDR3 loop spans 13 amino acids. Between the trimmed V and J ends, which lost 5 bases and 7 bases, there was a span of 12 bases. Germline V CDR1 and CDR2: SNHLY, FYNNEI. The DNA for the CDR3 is TGTGCCAGCAGTAGGGGACCCGACCAGCCCCAGCATTTT. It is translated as CASSRGPDQPQHF.

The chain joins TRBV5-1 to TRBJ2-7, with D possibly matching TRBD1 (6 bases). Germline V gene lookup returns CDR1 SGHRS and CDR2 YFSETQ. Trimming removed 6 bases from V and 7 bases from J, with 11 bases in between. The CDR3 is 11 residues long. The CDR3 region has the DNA TGCGCCAGCACCAGGGGAATGGAGCAGTACTTC. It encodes CASTRGMEQYF.

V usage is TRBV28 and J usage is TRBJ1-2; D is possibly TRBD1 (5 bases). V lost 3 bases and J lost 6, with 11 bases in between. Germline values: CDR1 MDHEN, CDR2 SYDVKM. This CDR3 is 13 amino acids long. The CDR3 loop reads CASSFRAGHGYTF. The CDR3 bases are TGTGCCAGCAGTTTTCGGGCAGGGCATGGCTACACCTTC.

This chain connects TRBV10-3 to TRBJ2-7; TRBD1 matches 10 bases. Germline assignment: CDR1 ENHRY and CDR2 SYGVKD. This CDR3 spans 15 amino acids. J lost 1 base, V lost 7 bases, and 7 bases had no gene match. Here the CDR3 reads CAITSRDRGSYEQYF. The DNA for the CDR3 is TGTGCCATCACCTCCCGGGACAGGGGATCCTACGAGCAGTACTTC.

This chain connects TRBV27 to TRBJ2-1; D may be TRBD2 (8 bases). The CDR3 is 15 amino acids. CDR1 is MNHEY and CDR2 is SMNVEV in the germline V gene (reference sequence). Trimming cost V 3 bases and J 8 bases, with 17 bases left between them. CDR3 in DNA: TGTGCCAGCAGTTTTAGCGGGACAGTCCTCTATGAGCAGTTCTTC. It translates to CASSFSGTVLYEQFF.

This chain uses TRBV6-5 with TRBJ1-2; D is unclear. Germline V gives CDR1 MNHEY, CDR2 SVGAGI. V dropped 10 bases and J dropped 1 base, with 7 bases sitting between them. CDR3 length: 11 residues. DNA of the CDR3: TGTGCCACCAGGCTTAACTATGGCTACACCTTC. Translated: CATRLNYGYTF.

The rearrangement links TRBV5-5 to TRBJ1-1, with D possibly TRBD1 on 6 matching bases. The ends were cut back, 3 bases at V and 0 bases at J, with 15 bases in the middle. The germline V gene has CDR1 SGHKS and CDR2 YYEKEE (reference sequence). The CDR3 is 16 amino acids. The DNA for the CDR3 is TGTGCCAGCAGCTGGGGACACGGCGGGATGAACACTGAAGCTTTCTTT. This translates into CASSWGHGGMNTEAFF.

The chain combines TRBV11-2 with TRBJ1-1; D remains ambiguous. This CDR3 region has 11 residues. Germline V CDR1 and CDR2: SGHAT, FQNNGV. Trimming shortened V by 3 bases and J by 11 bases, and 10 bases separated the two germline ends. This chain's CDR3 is CASSFGRLAFF. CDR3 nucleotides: TGTGCCAGCAGCTTTGGACGGCTGGCTTTCTTT.